This T cell receptor (beta chain) comes out of a study of PD-L1 blockade in urothelial cancer. The repertoire was sequenced with immunoSEQ multiplex PCR; TCRdb's copy has only in-frame clones and lacks some. The sample shows around 45,000 clones, roughly 88% of them seen only once. The germline CDR1 and CDR2 sequences are SEHNR and FQNEAQ (reference sequence). V lost 5 bases to trimming and J lost 4 bases, with 16 bases between them. This CDR3 is 15 amino acids long. Source: PBMCs, taken around atezolizumab (anti-PD-L1) treatment. The chain links TRBV7-9 to TRBJ2-3, with D possibly TRBD2 on 6 matching bases. The sequence came from a man at least 80 years old with urothelial cancer. CDR3 protein: CASSPVFREPDTQYF. Here the CDR3 DNA reads TGTGCCAGCAGCCCCGTTTTCCGGGAGCCAGATACGCAGTATTTT.